This T cell receptor (beta chain) stems from a study of blood T cell repertoires in COVID-19. V shed 5 bases, J shed 3 bases, and the junction held 3 bases outside the gene matches. Germline V gene sequence: CDR1 MNHEY, CDR2 SVGAGI. The CDR3 runs to 14 residues. This clone was counted a few times. Method: immunoSEQ multiplex PCR; TCRdb's copy keeps in-frame clones and lacks some. This table has hundreds of thousands of clones, 65% to 90% appearing once. Source material: peripheral blood. The chain couples TRBV6-5 to TRBJ2-7, with 11 bases lining up with TRBD1. This clonotype was sampled from a man aged 50-60 years with active or convalescent COVID-19. The CDR3 bases are TGTGCCAGCAGTAGGACAGGGGGCTTCTACGAGCAGTACTTC. Its protein is CASSRTGGFYEQYF.